These 9 T cell receptor beta chains were sequenced from one sample in a study of T cells after yellow fever vaccination. TCRdb independently ran MiXCR on the 5' RACE reads; one entry per CDR3 protein. The sample consists of 610,000 or so distinct CDR3 sequences, approximately 13% of them appearing once. The source material was PBMCs, sampled on the day of the yellow fever booster vaccination. The source is a man younger than 40 who received the YFV17D yellow fever vaccine.

This clonotype was picked up many times. The chain couples TRBV5-1 to TRBJ1-1, with D perhaps matching TRBD1 (5 bases). Germline-derived CDR1 and CDR2 are SGHRS and YFSETQ. The CDR3 runs 15 residues. Trimming pared 8 bases from V and 1 base from J, leaving 18 bases between. The CDR3 sequence: CASRKPGTANTEAFF. The DNA for the CDR3 is TGCGCCAGTCGTAAACCGGGGACGGCGAACACTGAAGCTTTCTTT.

This clonotype was seen ten or more times. V and J are TRBV6-1 and TRBJ2-3; D unresolved. Trimming took off 4 bases at V and 3 bases at J, with 8 bases between the two ends. Germline V gene lookup returns CDR1 MNHNS and CDR2 SASEGT. CDR3 length equals 13 residues. CDR3 bases: TGTGCCAGCAGTGTAGGAAGGACAGATACGCAGTATTTT. Protein: CASSVGRTDTQYF.

This clonotype appeared once. The V gene is TRBV11-2, the J gene TRBJ2-3; D tentatively reads TRBD1 or TRBD2 (5 bases each). CDR3 length: 14 amino acids. Germline V CDR1 and CDR2: SGHAT, FQNNGV. Trimming removed 1 base at V and 6 bases at J, with 11 bases between. The CDR3 bases are TGTGCCAGCAGCTTAGCCGGGACGCAGGATACGCAGTATTTT. This gives the protein CASSLAGTQDTQYF.

V usage is TRBV28 and J usage is TRBJ2-3, with TRBD2 identical over 14 bases. The CDR3 covers 17 residues. V was pared by 5 bases and J by 5 bases, with 9 bases of the junction left unmatched. Germline CDR1 MDHEN, CDR2 SYDVKM. This chain's CDR3 is CASSPPPGLAGEDTQYF. The DNA for the CDR3 is TGTGCCAGCAGTCCACCCCCGGGACTAGCGGGAGAAGATACGCAGTATTTT.

This clonotype was detected only a few times. The rearrangement uses TRBV28 and TRBJ2-7; 13 nucleotides match TRBD2. V gave up 3 bases and J gave up 3 bases; unmatched junction bases: 5. From germline, CDR1 is MDHEN and CDR2 SYDVKM. The CDR3 spans 16 residues. CDR3 protein: CASSFWTSGGVYEQYF. DNA of the CDR3: TGTGCCAGCAGTTTTTGGACTAGCGGGGGAGTCTACGAGCAGTACTTC.

The J gene is TRBJ1-1, the V gene TRBV29-1, with D maybe TRBD1 (5 bases). V shed 6 bases and J shed 3 bases, with 14 bases lying between them. This CDR3 is built from 13 residues. Germline CDR1 and CDR2: SQVTM and ANQGSEA. Here the CDR3 reads CSVSQGEDTEAFF. The CDR3, as DNA: TGCAGCGTCTCCCAGGGCGAGGACACTGAAGCTTTCTTT. Full variable domain (rest looked up from reference TRBV29-1 and TRBJ1-1): SAVISQKPSRDICQRGTSLTIQCQVDSQVTMMFWYRQQPGQSLTLIATANQGSEATYESGFVIDKFPISRPNLTFSTLTVSNMSPEDSSIYLCSVSQGEDTEAFFGQGTRLTVV.

This rearrangement joins TRBV7-9 to TRBJ2-7; either TRBD1 or TRBD2 may fit D (5 bases each). Germline V lookup: CDR1 SEHNR, CDR2 FQNEAQ (reference sequence). The CDR3 is 13 residues long. With 5 bases removed from V and 5 bases from J, the gap between germline ends came to 13 bases. CDR3 in amino acids: CASSRGVLDEQYF. Here the CDR3 DNA reads TGTGCCAGCAGCCGAGGGGTCTTAGACGAGCAGTACTTC.

The rearrangement links TRBV20-1 to TRBJ1-3, with D unclear. Germline V gene data show CDR1 as DFQATT and CDR2 as SNEGSKA (reference sequence). The CDR3 consists of 15 residues. The V end was cut by 2 bases, the J end by 4 bases, with 15 bases between. Here the CDR3 DNA reads TGCAGTGCTAGACGGCCTAGTGGCAGCGGAAACACCATATATTTT. Protein: CSARRPSGSGNTIYF.

In this sample, this clonotype turned up many times. The chain couples TRBV5-4 to TRBJ2-1; 10 bases are a match to TRBD1. After removal of 4 bases from V and 6 bases from J, the junction contained 7 bases not matched to a gene. CDR1 and CDR2 from the germline V gene are SGHNT and YYREEE (reference sequence). This CDR3 spans 15 amino acids. The CDR3, as DNA: TGTGCCAGCAGCACACGGACAGGGGGGGGCAATGAGCAGTTCTTC. Protein product: CASSTRTGGGNEQFF. The variable domain in full, with the rest retrieved from reference TRBV5-4 and TRBJ2-1, is ETGVTQSPTHLIKTRGQQVTLRCSSQSGHNTVSWYQQALGQGPQFIFQYYREEENGRGNFPPRFSGLQFPNYSSELNVNALELDDSALYLCASSTRTGGGNEQFFGPGTRLTVL.